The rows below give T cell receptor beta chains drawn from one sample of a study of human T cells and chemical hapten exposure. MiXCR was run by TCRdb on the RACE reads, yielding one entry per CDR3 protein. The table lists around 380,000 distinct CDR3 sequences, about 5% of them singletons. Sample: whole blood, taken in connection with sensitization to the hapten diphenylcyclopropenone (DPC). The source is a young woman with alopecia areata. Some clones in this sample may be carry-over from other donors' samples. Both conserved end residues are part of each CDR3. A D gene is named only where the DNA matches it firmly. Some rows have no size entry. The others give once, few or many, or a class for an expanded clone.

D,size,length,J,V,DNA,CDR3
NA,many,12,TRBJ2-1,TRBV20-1,TGCAGTGCTAGTCGCAGAAACAATGAGCAGTTCTTC,CSASRRNNEQFF
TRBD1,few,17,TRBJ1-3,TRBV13,TGTGCCAGCAGCTCCTACAGGGGGCTCCTCTCTGGAAACACCATATATTTT,CASSSYRGLLSGNTIYF
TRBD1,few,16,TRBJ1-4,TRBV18,TGTGCCAGCTCATCAATTGGACAGGTGGTTAATGAAAAACTGTTTTTT,CASSSIGQVVNEKLFF
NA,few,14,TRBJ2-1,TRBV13,TGTGCCAGCAGCTTAGGCCTAAGGGGATATGAGCAGTTCTTC,CASSLGLRGYEQFF
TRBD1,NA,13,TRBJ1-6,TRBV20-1,TGCAGTGCTGAAAAGACAGGGCCCGCGCCCCTCCACTTT,CSAEKTGPAPLHF
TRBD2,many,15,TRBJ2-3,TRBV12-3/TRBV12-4,TGTGCCAGCAGGGAAGCGGGGGTTAGGACAGATACGCAGTATTTT,CASREAGVRTDTQYF
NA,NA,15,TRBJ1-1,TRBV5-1,TGCGCCAGCAGCCCGGGGGCCGCGTGGGACACTGAAGCTTTCTTT,CASSPGAAWDTEAFF
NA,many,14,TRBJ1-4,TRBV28,TGTGCCAGCAGTTTGATATCAACTAATGAAAAACTGTTTTTT,CASSLISTNEKLFF
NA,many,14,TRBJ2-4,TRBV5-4,TGTGCCAGCAGCTTGGGAACAACTCGGAACATTCAGTACTTC,CASSLGTTRNIQYF
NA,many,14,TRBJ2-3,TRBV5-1,TGCGCCAGCAGCTCGGTCCTAGGAGCAGATACGCAGTATTTT,CASSSVLGADTQYF
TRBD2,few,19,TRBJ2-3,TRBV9,TGTGCCAGCAGCGTACTAGCTCAGAGGACTAGCGGACGATCAGATACGCAGTATTTT,CASSVLAQRTSGRSDTQYF
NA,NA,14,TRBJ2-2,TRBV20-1,TGCAGTGCTGGACCGGCCTTCTCAACGGGGGAGCTGTTTTTT,CSAGPAFSTGELFF
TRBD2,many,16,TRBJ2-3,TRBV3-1,TGTGCCAGCAGCAAAGGAGGCGGGGGGGGCACAGATACGCAGTATTTT,CASSKGGGGGTDTQYF
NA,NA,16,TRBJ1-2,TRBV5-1,TGCGCCAGCAGCTACGGTGACAGGCTCGCTAACTATGGCTACACCTTC,CASSYGDRLANYGYTF
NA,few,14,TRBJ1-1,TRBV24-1,TGTGCCACCAGTGATCGGACAGCCACGAATGAAGCTTTCTTT,CATSDRTATNEAFF
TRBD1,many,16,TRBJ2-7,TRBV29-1,TGCAGCGTTGAATTCGGTCGGACAGGGCATACCTACGAGCAGTACTTC,CSVEFGRTGHTYEQYF
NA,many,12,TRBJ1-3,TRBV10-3,TGTGCCATCGAGGGGGAGACTGACACCATATATTTT,CAIEGETDTIYF
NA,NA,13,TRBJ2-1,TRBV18,TGTGCCAGCTCACCACGGGGGGTCTATGAGCAGTTCTTC,CASSPRGVYEQFF
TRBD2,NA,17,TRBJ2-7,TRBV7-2,TGTGCCAGCAGCCTAAACATCCCGGGACTAGTAACCTACGAGCAGTACTTC,CASSLNIPGLVTYEQYF
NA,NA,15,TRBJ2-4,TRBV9,TGTGCCAGCAGCCAGGGAGGGGGAACCAAAAACATTCAGTACTTC,CASSQGGGTKNIQYF
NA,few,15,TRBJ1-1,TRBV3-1,TGTGCCAGCAGCCAAGTCGGGTTTAGGGGCACTGAAGCTTTCTTT,CASSQVGFRGTEAFF
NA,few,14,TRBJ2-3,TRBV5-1,TGCGCCAGCCAGCTGCCCGACGTTGCGGATACGCAGTATTTT,CASQLPDVADTQYF